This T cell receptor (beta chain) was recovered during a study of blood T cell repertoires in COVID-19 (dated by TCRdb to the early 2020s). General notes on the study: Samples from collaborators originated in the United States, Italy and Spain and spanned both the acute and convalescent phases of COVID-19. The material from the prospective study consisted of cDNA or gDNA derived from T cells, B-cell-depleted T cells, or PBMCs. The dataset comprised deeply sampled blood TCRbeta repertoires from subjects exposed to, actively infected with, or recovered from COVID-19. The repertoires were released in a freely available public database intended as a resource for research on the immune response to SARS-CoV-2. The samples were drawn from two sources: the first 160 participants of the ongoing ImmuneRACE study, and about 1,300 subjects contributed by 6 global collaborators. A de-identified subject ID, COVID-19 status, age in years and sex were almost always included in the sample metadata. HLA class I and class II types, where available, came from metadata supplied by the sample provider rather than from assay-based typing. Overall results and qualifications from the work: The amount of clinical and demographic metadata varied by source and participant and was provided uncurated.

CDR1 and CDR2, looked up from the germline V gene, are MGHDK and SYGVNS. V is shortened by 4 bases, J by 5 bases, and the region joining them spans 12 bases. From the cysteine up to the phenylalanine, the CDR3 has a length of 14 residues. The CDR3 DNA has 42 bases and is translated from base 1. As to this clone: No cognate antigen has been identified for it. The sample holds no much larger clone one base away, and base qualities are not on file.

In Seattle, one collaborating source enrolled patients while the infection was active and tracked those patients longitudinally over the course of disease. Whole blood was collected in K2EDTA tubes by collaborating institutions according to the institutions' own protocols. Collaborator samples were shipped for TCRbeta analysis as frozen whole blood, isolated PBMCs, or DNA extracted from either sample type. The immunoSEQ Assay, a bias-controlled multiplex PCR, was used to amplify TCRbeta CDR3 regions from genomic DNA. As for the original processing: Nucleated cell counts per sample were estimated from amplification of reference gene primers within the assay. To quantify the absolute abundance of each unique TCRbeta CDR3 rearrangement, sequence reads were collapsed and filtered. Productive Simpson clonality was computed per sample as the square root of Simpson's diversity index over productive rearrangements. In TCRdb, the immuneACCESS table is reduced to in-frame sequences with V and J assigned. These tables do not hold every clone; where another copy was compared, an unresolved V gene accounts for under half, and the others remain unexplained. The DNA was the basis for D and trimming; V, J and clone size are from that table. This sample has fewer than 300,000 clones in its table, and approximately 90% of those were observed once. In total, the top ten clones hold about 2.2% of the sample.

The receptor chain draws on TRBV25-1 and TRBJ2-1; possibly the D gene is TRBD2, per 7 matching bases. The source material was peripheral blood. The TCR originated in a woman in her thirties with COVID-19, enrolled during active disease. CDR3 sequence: CASSVAGADNEQFF. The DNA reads TGTGCCAGCAGTGTCGCGGGGGCCGACAATGAGCAGTTCTTC.